The next 20 T cell receptor beta chains were all read from a single sample in a study of PD-L1 blockade in urothelial cancer. This table comes from immunoSEQ multiplex PCR, and its TCRdb copy is limited to in-frame clones, with some not included. The data show 53,000 or so clones, 70% to 90% seen once. Sequenced here: PBMCs, sampled around atezolizumab (anti-PD-L1) treatment. The receptor set was obtained from a man aged 55 to 70 with urothelial cancer.

The rearrangement uses TRBV7-2 and TRBJ2-3; tentatively, D is TRBD2 (6 bases). This CDR3 is built from 16 residues. Germline CDR1 is SGHTA and CDR2 is FQGNSA. V gave up 3 bases and J gave up 0 bases, with 13 bases separating them. The CDR3 here is CASSFRGSGSTDTQYF. The CDR3 region has the DNA TGTGCCAGCAGCTTCCGGGGTAGCGGCAGCACAGATACGCAGTATTTT.

This clone was seen a handful of times. The V gene is TRBV5-1, the J gene TRBJ1-1, with D perhaps matching TRBD1 (5 bases). CDR1 is SGHRS and CDR2 is YFSETQ in the germline V gene. The CDR3 loop spans 13 amino acids. V was clipped by 1 base and J by 7 bases, with 11 bases between them. The CDR3 loop reads CASSLIPGVEAFF. DNA of the CDR3: TGCGCCAGCAGCTTGATTCCGGGGGTTGAAGCTTTCTTT.

The chain links TRBV28 to TRBJ2-4; no reliable D call. This CDR3 region has 14 residues. The germline V gene has CDR1 MDHEN and CDR2 SYDVKM. Trimming stripped 6 bases from V and 7 bases from J, with 16 bases between. The DNA of the CDR3 is TGTGCCAGCAGAGATTCCGGGTTGATGAACATTCAGTACTTC. Translating it yields CASRDSGLMNIQYF.

The chain joins TRBV7-2 to TRBJ1-3, with 7 bases aligning to TRBD1. There are 17 residues in the CDR3. After removal of 5 bases from V and 0 bases from J, the junction contained 10 bases not matched to a gene. In germline, CDR1 is SGHTA, CDR2 FQGNSA. The DNA of the CDR3 is TGTGCCAGCAGCCGCACCGGGACAGACAACTCTGGAAACACCATATATTTT. Protein product: CASSRTGTDNSGNTIYF.

This rearrangement joins TRBV5-6 to TRBJ2-3, with D perhaps TRBD1 (7 bases). This CDR3 is 16 amino acids long. Looked up from germline, CDR1 is SGHDT and CDR2 is YYEEEE. V lost 1 base, J lost 3 bases, and 15 bases lay in between. DNA for the CDR3: TGTGCCAGCAGCTTGCCGGACAGGCTAGCGACAGATACGCAGTATTTT. Residues: CASSLPDRLATDTQYF.

The J gene is TRBJ2-1, the V gene TRBV5-1, with 9 bases lining up with TRBD2. The CDR3 has 15 residues. V dropped 2 bases and J dropped 2; count of bases not matched to a gene: 2. Germline assignment: CDR1 SGHRS and CDR2 YFSETQ. Written as DNA, the CDR3 is TGCGCCAGCAGCTTTAGCGGGGGAGCCTACAATGAGCAGTTCTTC. Encoded protein: CASSFSGGAYNEQFF.

The gene calls are TRBV9 and TRBJ1-3; D possibly corresponds to TRBD1 (6 bases). V shed 3 bases and J shed 0 bases, with 7 bases lying between them. CDR3 length equals 14 residues. In germline, CDR1 is SGDLS, CDR2 YYNGEE. For the CDR3, the DNA is TGTGCCAGCAGCGGGACAGTCTCTGGAAACACCATATATTTT. Translated: CASSGTVSGNTIYF. Looking up the rest from reference TRBV9 and TRBJ1-3 gives the full variable domain: DSGVTQTPKHLITATGQRVTLRCSPRSGDLSVYWYQQSLDQGLQFLIQYYNGEERAKGNILERFSAQQFPDLHSELNLSSLELGDSALYFCASSGTVSGNTIYFGEGSWLTVV.

The gene calls are TRBV7-9 and TRBJ2-2; D not certain. The germline V and J ends were trimmed by 11 bases and 1 base, with 8 bases remaining between them. There are 12 residues in the CDR3. CDR1 is SEHNR and CDR2 is FQNEAQ in the germline V gene (reference sequence). Written as DNA, the CDR3 is TGTGCCGACCCGGGGAACACCGGGGAGCTGTTTTTT. It specifies CADPGNTGELFF.

The rearrangement uses TRBV6-1 and TRBJ1-4; D perhaps matches TRBD1 (5 bases). V was clipped by 7 bases and J by 4 bases, with 7 bases between them. The CDR3 is made up of 12 amino acids. The germline V gene has CDR1 MNHNS and CDR2 SASEGT. The CDR3 spells CASIQGNEKLFF. The DNA of the CDR3 is TGTGCCAGCATTCAGGGTAATGAAAAACTGTTTTTT.

The genes are TRBV7-8 and TRBJ1-1; no clear D. The CDR3 is 13 residues long. Germline loops: CDR1 SGHVS, CDR2 FQNEAQ. Trimming removed 3 bases at V and 2 bases at J, with 7 bases between. The CDR3 loop is CASSFSQNTEAFF. The CDR3 DNA is TGTGCCAGCAGCTTTTCCCAAAACACTGAAGCTTTCTTT. The whole variable domain, filled in from reference TRBV7-8 and TRBJ1-1, reads GAGVSQSPRYKVAKRGQDVALRCDPISGHVSLFWYQQALGQGPEFLTYFQNEAQLDKSGLPSDRFFAERPEGSVSTLKIQRTQQEDSAVYLCASSFSQNTEAFFGQGTRLTVV.

The rearrangement links TRBV7-6 to TRBJ1-6; D unresolved. This CDR3 contains 15 residues. The ends were cut back, 5 bases at V and 5 bases at J, with 13 bases in the middle. Germline assignment: CDR1 SGHVS and CDR2 FNYEAQ. The CDR3 sequence is CASSPDAADNSPLHF. The CDR3 DNA sequence: TGTGCCAGCAGCCCTGATGCGGCCGATAATTCACCCCTCCACTTT.

The chain has TRBV6-1 and TRBJ1-3; the match to TRBD1 covers 7 bases. Looked up from germline, CDR1 is MNHNS and CDR2 is SASEGT. The CDR3 has 14 residues. With V trimmed by 5 bases and J by 4 bases, 5 bases remained unmatched. This chain's CDR3 is CASSNLQGGNTIYF. The CDR3 region has the DNA TGTGCCAGCAGTAACCTACAGGGGGGAAACACCATATATTTT.

This sequence joins TRBV6-5 and TRBJ1-2; unclear D gene. This CDR3 is built from 14 residues. Trimming removed 3 bases from V and 7 bases from J, with 15 bases in between. Germline values: CDR1 MNHEY, CDR2 SVGAGI. CDR3 sequence reads: CASSYGQDISGYTF. In DNA, the CDR3 is TGTGCCAGCAGTTATGGGCAAGACATTTCTGGCTACACCTTC.

The CDR3 protein is CASSDSGRGAGGYTF. The CDR3 DNA sequence: TGTGCCAGCAGTGACTCAGGGCGAGGAGCGGGCGGCTACACCTTC. The V gene is TRBV2, the J gene TRBJ1-2; tentative D call: TRBD1 (5 bases). The CDR3 totals 15 residues. The germline V and J ends were trimmed by 3 bases and 8 bases, with 19 bases remaining between them. Per germline, CDR1 SNHLY and CDR2 FYNNEI.

This clone has only a few counts. The chain combines TRBV7-2 with TRBJ2-2; D perhaps matches TRBD2 (5 bases). Germline V gene sequence: CDR1 SGHTA, CDR2 FQGNSA. This CDR3 has 13 residues. The V gene lost 3 bases and the J gene lost 6 bases, with 8 bases spanning the gap. The CDR3 here is CASSFGVSGELFF. The CDR3 DNA reads as TGTGCCAGCAGCTTCGGGGTTTCCGGGGAGCTGTTTTTT.

This clone has a single count. This chain connects TRBV29-1 to TRBJ2-3; D is possibly TRBD2 (7 bases). This CDR3 contains 15 residues. The V end lost 7 bases, the J end lost 1 base, and 18 bases lay between the germline ends. Germline V CDR1 and CDR2: SQVTM, ANQGSEA. In nucleotides, the CDR3 is TGCAGCGCCAGAAGGGGGGGCCTTGGCACAGATACGCAGTATTTT. Amino acid sequence: CSARRGGLGTDTQYF.

V and J are TRBV7-2 and TRBJ2-7; 9 nucleotides align to TRBD1. The CDR3 is 14 residues long. Trimming removed 5 bases from V and 3 bases from J; junction bases left unmatched: 5. Germline loops: CDR1 SGHTA, CDR2 FQGNSA. CDR3 DNA sequence: TGTGCCAGCAGCCTTACAGGGGGCGGCTACGAGCAGTACTTC. Translating it yields CASSLTGGGYEQYF.

J is TRBJ1-2 and V is TRBV30; the match to TRBD1 covers 9 bases. CDR3 size: 13 residues. Trimming at V came to 0 bases and at J to 7 bases, leaving 3 bases not matched to a gene. Germline CDR1 is GTSNPN and CDR2 is SVGIG (reference sequence). The chain's CDR3 is CAWSVTGGSGYTF. CDR3 nucleotide sequence: TGTGCCTGGAGTGTAACAGGGGGCTCTGGCTACACCTTC. Based on the CDR3 plus reference TRBV30 and TRBJ1-2, the full variable domain is SQTIHQWPATLVQPVGSPLSLECTVEGTSNPNLYWYRQAAGRGLQLLFYSVGIGQISSEVPQNLSASRPQDRQFILSSKKLLLSDSGFYLCAWSVTGGSGYTFGSGTRLTVV.

CDR3 bases: TGCGCCAGCAGCTTGGGAGTTGCTATCCAAGAGACCCAGTACTTC. It translates to CASSLGVAIQETQYF. The chain has TRBV5-1 and TRBJ2-5; D unresolved. Germline lookup yields CDR1 SGHRS and CDR2 YFSETQ. V shed 0 bases and J shed 1 base, with 10 bases lying between them. The length of the CDR3 is 15 residues.

The V call is TRBV9, the J call TRBJ2-3; D is unresolved. Trimming cost V 4 bases and J 4 bases, with 16 bases left between them. Germline CDR1 reads SGDLS; CDR2 reads YYNGEE. This CDR3 region has 15 residues. CDR3 DNA: TGTGCCAGCAGCACCCACCCAGGTTCGTCAGATACGCAGTATTTT. Translating it yields CASSTHPGSSDTQYF. The full variable domain, its missing parts supplied by reference TRBV9 and TRBJ2-3, is DSGVTQTPKHLITATGQRVTLRCSPRSGDLSVYWYQQSLDQGLQFLIQYYNGEERAKGNILERFSAQQFPDLHSELNLSSLELGDSALYFCASSTHPGSSDTQYFGPGTRLTVL.